Listed below are T cell receptor beta chains from one sample, sequenced in a study of T cell responses to AZD1222 COVID-19 vaccine. Assay used: immunoSEQ multiplex PCR; TCRdb lists only in-frame clones, some missing. The sample yields 110,000 or so clones, around 89% seen once. This material consisted of peripheral blood, taken 28 days after the second AZD1222 dose. These receptors were collected from an adult who received the AZD1222 COVID-19 vaccine. Each CDR3 is given with its conserved first and last residue. The order of the fields is clone size, J gene, V gene, D gene, CDR3 protein, CDR3 DNA. A D gene is named only where the DNA matches it firmly. The listing skips clone size in some rows; elsewhere it reads once, few, many or a size class.

clone size: few; J gene: TRBJ2-7; V gene: TRBV11-2; D gene: .; CDR3 protein: CASSFQVYEQYF; CDR3 DNA: TGTGCCAGCAGCTTCCAGGTCTACGAGCAGTACTTC
clone size: .; J gene: TRBJ2-1; V gene: TRBV7-2; D gene: .; CDR3 protein: CASSLVVLYNEQFF; CDR3 DNA: TGTGCCAGCAGCTTAGTGGTCCTTTACAATGAGCAGTTCTTC
clone size: .; J gene: TRBJ2-2; V gene: TRBV6-2/TRBV6-3; D gene: TRBD2; CDR3 protein: CASSFTSGNLNTGELFF; CDR3 DNA: TGTGCCAGCAGTTTCACTAGCGGAAACCTGAACACCGGGGAGCTGTTTTTT
clone size: .; J gene: TRBJ2-7; V gene: TRBV6-6; D gene: TRBD1; CDR3 protein: CASSYGTDYEQYF; CDR3 DNA: TGTGCCAGCAGTTACGGGACAGACTACGAGCAGTACTTC
clone size: .; J gene: TRBJ1-1; V gene: TRBV7-2; D gene: .; CDR3 protein: CASSLVAGLGTEAFF; CDR3 DNA: TGTGCCAGCAGCTTAGTGGCAGGGCTGGGCACTGAAGCTTTCTTT
clone size: .; J gene: TRBJ2-7; V gene: TRBV29-1; D gene: TRBD2; CDR3 protein: CSVPTRGPGGVYEQYF; CDR3 DNA: TGCAGCGTCCCTACGAGGGGTCCGGGGGGAGTCTACGAGCAGTACTTC
clone size: few; J gene: TRBJ2-5; V gene: TRBV19; D gene: TRBD1; CDR3 protein: CASSIWGTGGKETQYF; CDR3 DNA: TGTGCCAGTAGTATTTGGGGGACAGGGGGCAAAGAGACCCAGTACTTC
clone size: few; J gene: TRBJ1-2; V gene: TRBV6-5; D gene: TRBD1; CDR3 protein: CAGQGGNYYGYTF; CDR3 DNA: TGTGCCGGACAGGGAGGTAATTACTATGGCTACACCTTC
clone size: .; J gene: TRBJ2-5; V gene: TRBV3-1/TRBV3-2; D gene: .; CDR3 protein: CASSNTGGQETQYF; CDR3 DNA: TGTGCCAGCAGCAACACTGGAGGGCAAGAGACCCAGTACTTC
clone size: .; J gene: TRBJ1-2; V gene: TRBV6-4; D gene: .; CDR3 protein: CASSDGGGSGYTF; CDR3 DNA: TGTGCCAGCAGTGACGGGGGAGGGAGTGGCTACACCTTC
clone size: .; J gene: TRBJ1-5; V gene: TRBV20-1; D gene: TRBD1; CDR3 protein: CSASGDSSNQPQHF; CDR3 DNA: TGCAGTGCTAGTGGGGACAGTAGCAATCAGCCCCAGCATTTT
clone size: .; J gene: TRBJ1-3; V gene: TRBV18; D gene: .; CDR3 protein: CASSPGTRGTGNTIYF; CDR3 DNA: TGTGCCAGCTCACCAGGAACGCGGGGAACTGGAAACACCATATATTTT
clone size: .; J gene: TRBJ2-7; V gene: TRBV7-2; D gene: TRBD1; CDR3 protein: CASSLSSGTGGGEQYF; CDR3 DNA: TGTGCCAGCAGCTTATCCTCGGGGACAGGGGGCGGCGAGCAGTACTTC
clone size: .; J gene: TRBJ1-6; V gene: TRBV3-1/TRBV3-2; D gene: .; CDR3 protein: CASSRKAPRVDHSPLHF; CDR3 DNA: TGTGCCAGCAGCCGAAAAGCTCCCAGGGTTGATCATTCACCCCTCCACTTT
clone size: .; J gene: TRBJ2-6; V gene: TRBV10-3; D gene: .; CDR3 protein: CAIKTGSGANVLTF; CDR3 DNA: TGTGCCATCAAGACAGGCTCTGGGGCCAACGTCCTGACTTTC
clone size: .; J gene: TRBJ1-2; V gene: TRBV5-4; D gene: .; CDR3 protein: CASTQGTGNYGYTF; CDR3 DNA: TGTGCCAGCACCCAAGGGACGGGGAACTATGGCTACACCTTC
clone size: .; J gene: TRBJ1-4; V gene: TRBV5-5; D gene: TRBD1; CDR3 protein: CASSPGTGPTNEKLFF; CDR3 DNA: TGTGCCAGCAGCCCGGGGACAGGGCCAACTAATGAAAAACTGTTTTTT
clone size: .; J gene: TRBJ2-2; V gene: TRBV19; D gene: TRBD2; CDR3 protein: CASSTGTSAGELFF; CDR3 DNA: TGTGCCAGTAGTACCGGGACTAGCGCCGGGGAGCTGTTTTTT
clone size: .; J gene: TRBJ1-6; V gene: TRBV3-1/TRBV3-2; D gene: .; CDR3 protein: CASSQISRSSYNSPLHF; CDR3 DNA: TGTGCCAGCAGCCAAATCTCGAGGAGCTCCTATAATTCACCCCTCCACTTT
clone size: .; J gene: TRBJ1-3; V gene: TRBV27; D gene: .; CDR3 protein: CASSFDGNTIYF; CDR3 DNA: TGTGCCAGCAGTTTCGATGGAAACACCATATATTTT
clone size: .; J gene: TRBJ1-5; V gene: TRBV7-9; D gene: .; CDR3 protein: CASSPGTFGNQPQHF; CDR3 DNA: TGTGCCAGCAGCCCCGGGACATTTGGCAATCAGCCCCAGCATTTT
clone size: .; J gene: TRBJ2-3; V gene: TRBV10-1; D gene: .; CDR3 protein: CASSPIIPSTDTQYF; CDR3 DNA: TGCGCCAGCAGTCCAATCATCCCTAGCACAGATACGCAGTATTTT
clone size: .; J gene: TRBJ1-4; V gene: TRBV5-1; D gene: TRBD1; CDR3 protein: CASSLTGGRTTNEKLFF; CDR3 DNA: TGCGCCAGCAGCTTGACAGGGGGAAGAACAACTAATGAAAAACTGTTTTTT
clone size: .; J gene: TRBJ2-7; V gene: TRBV7-2; D gene: .; CDR3 protein: CASSLDPNGDYEQYF; CDR3 DNA: TGTGCCAGCAGCTTAGACCCAAATGGGGACTACGAGCAGTACTTC